This T cell receptor (beta chain) was recorded in a study of regulatory T cells in long-lasting Graves disease. Arm-PCR of CDR3 regions and iRepertoire HTBI primers were the basis on which TCR beta libraries were built. TCRdb called the multiplex PCR reads again in MiXCR, with one record for every CDR3 protein. The sample consists of fewer than 400,000 distinct CDR3 sequences, 20% of them appearing once. Time point: persistent/refractory GD, antithyroid drugs over 5 years with positive TRAb. PBMC-extracted RNA yielded the TCR library. This CDR3 region has 16 residues. Looked up from germline, CDR1 is SNHLY and CDR2 is FYNNEI. Trimming pared 7 bases from V and 1 base from J, leaving 19 bases between. At least ten counts were recorded for this clonotype.

This sample comprised peripheral blood mononuclear cells (PBMCs), obtained when the disease was refractory, from a patient treated with antithyroid drugs. The sequence was obtained from a female donor with Graves disease. V is TRBV2 and J is TRBJ1-2; D is unresolved. In nucleotides, the CDR3 is TGTGCCAGCACTCCCCCGGAGGGAAGGGTTAACTATGGCTACACCTTC. Translating it yields CASTPPEGRVNYGYTF.